The clone carrying this T cell receptor beta chain ranks as medium-sized in terms of frequency. Antigen: not known. This record comes from a study of CXCR3-negative and CXCR3-positive naive CD8 T cells. General study points: Naive CXCR3-negative and CXCR3-positive cells had similar TRBV-TRBJ usage; memory differed. Most assays used freshly isolated PBMCs, as cryopreservation partially reduced CXCR3.

Germline values: CDR1 LNHNV, CDR2 YYDKDF (reference sequence). This CDR3 has 14 amino acids. The method, 5' RACE with UMI labels, was used to prepare the TRB cDNA libraries. TCRdb re-called the 5' RACE reads and shows each CDR3 protein once, DNA omitted. This sample's table has 6,500 to 8,000 distinct CDR3 sequences. The J gene is TRBJ2-7, the V gene TRBV15; TCRdb reports TRBD2, a call that lacks DNA to check it against. The sample consisted of naive CXCR3- CD8+ T cells from blood. Documented subset: CD45RO-CCR7+CD27+CD95- naive CD8+ T cells lacking CXCR3 (TNR3-). The receptor was derived from a human donor in good health. Some clones in this sample may be carry-over from other donors' samples. This CDR3 is CATSRVGETYEQYF.